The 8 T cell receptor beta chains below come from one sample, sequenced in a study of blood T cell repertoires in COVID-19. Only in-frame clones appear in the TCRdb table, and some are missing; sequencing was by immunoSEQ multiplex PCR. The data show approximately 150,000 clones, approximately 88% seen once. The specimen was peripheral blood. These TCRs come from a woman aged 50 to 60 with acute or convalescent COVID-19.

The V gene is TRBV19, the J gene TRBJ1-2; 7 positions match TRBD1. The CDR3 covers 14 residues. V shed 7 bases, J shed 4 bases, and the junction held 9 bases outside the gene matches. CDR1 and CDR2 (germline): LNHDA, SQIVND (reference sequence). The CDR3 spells CASTRDSPSYGYTF. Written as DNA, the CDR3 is TGTGCCAGTACCCGGGACAGCCCAAGCTATGGCTACACCTTC.

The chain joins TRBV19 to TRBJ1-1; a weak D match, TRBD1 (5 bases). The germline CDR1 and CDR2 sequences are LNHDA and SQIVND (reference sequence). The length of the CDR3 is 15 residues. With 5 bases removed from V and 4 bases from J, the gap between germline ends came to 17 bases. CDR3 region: CASSPLGAPGTEAFF. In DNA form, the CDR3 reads TGTGCCAGTAGTCCCCTAGGGGCGCCGGGCACTGAAGCTTTCTTT.

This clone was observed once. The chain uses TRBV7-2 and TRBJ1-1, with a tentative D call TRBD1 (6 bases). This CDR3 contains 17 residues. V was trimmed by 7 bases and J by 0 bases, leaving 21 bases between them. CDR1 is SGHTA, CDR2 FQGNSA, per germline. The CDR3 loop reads CASTLAPAGAVNTEAFF. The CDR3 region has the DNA TGTGCCAGCACCCTAGCCCCGGCGGGGGCGGTGAACACTGAAGCTTTCTTT.

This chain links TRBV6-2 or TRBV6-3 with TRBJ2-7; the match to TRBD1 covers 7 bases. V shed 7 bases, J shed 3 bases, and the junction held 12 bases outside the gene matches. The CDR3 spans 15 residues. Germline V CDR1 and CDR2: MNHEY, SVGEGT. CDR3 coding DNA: TGTGCCAGCACCCCTTGGACAGGACGAAGCTACGAGCAGTACTTC. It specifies CASTPWTGRSYEQYF.

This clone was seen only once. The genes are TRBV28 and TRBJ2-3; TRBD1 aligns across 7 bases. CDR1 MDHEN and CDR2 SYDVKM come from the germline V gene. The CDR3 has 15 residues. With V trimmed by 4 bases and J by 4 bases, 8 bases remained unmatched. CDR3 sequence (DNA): TGTGCCAGCAGTTCCCCGGCTCAGGGGGCAGATACGCAGTATTTT. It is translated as CASSSPAQGADTQYF.

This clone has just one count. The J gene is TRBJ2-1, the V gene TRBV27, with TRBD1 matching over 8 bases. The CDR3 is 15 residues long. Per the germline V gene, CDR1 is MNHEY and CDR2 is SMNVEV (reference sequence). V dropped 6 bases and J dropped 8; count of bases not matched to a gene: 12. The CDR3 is CASRGAGGYRYEQFF. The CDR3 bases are TGTGCCAGCAGGGGGGCAGGGGGCTATAGGTATGAGCAGTTCTTC.

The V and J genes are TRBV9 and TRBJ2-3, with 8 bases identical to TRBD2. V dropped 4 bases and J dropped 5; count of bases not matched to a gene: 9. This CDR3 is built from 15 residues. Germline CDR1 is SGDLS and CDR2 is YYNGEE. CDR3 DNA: TGTGCCAGCAGCCCCGGGGGGGGCGGGGGAGATACGCAGTATTTT. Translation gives CASSPGGGGGDTQYF. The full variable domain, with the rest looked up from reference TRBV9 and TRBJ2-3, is DSGVTQTPKHLITATGQRVTLRCSPRSGDLSVYWYQQSLDQGLQFLIQYYNGEERAKGNILERFSAQQFPDLHSELNLSSLELGDSALYFCASSPGGGGGDTQYFGPGTRLTVL.

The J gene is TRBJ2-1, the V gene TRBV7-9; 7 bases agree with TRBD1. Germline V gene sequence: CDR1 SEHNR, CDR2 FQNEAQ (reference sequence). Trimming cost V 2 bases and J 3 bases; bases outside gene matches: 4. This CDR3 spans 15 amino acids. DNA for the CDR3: TGTGCCAGCAGCTTACAGGGGGTGAACTACAATGAGCAGTTCTTC. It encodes CASSLQGVNYNEQFF.